The 13 T cell receptor beta chains listed next were all sequenced from one sample in a study of Graves' ophthalmopathy and Graves' hyperthyroidism. Amplification targeted the TCR beta CDR3 regions, with RNA transcripts as the source material. After a first-round RT-PCR with HTBI primers, a second-round multiplex PCR was run. TCRdb analysed the multiplex PCR reads with MiXCR anew, one entry per CDR3 protein. The sample has over a million distinct CDR3 sequences, around a third seen once. Sequenced material: peripheral blood or thyroid tissue (not recorded which). The receptor set was obtained from an adult man with Graves' hyperthyroidism.

Comment on this clonotype: Germline is not matched at one junction end, which may reflect a read error. This chain uses TRBV5-1 with TRBJ2-7; D remains ambiguous. There are 14 residues in the CDR3. From germline, CDR1 is SGHRS and CDR2 YFSETQ. CDR3 residues: CAGSLAGFSYEQYF. In nucleotides, the CDR3 is TGCGCCGGCAGCTTGGCTGGGTTCTCCTACGAGCAGTACTTC.

The table lists this clonotype with many counts. The V gene is TRBV20-1, the J gene TRBJ1-2, with no clear D. The CDR3 spans 13 residues. Trimming removed 6 bases at V and 4 bases at J, with 15 bases between. Germline CDR1 and CDR2: DFQATT and SNEGSKA (reference sequence). DNA for the CDR3: TGCAGTGCCCCTGGTGCTACCGGCTATGGCTACACCTTC. Protein sequence: CSAPGATGYGYTF.

In this sample, this clonotype turned up many times. V usage is TRBV25-1 and J usage is TRBJ1-6, with no clear D. This CDR3 is built from 15 residues. Germline V gene lookup returns CDR1 MGHDK and CDR2 SYGVNS. Trimming removed 5 bases at V and 7 bases at J, with 15 bases between. CDR3 amino acids: CASSSSLSLNSPLHF. DNA of the CDR3: TGTGCCAGCAGTTCGTCGCTTTCGCTAAATTCACCCCTCCACTTT.

This clonotype was recorded a few times. The chain is built from TRBV7-8 and TRBJ1-6; 7 bases agree with TRBD1. Germline CDR1 SGHVS, CDR2 FQNEAQ. CDR3 length equals 18 residues. Unmatched junction bases numbered 7, after V lost 2 bases and J lost 0 bases. This chain's CDR3 is CASSLTGTDSSYNSPLHF. The CDR3 nucleotides are TGTGCCAGCAGCTTAACTGGGACAGATAGCTCCTATAATTCACCCCTCCACTTT.

In its sample, this clonotype was seen a few times. The V and J genes are TRBV4-3 and TRBJ2-2; D is uncertain. This CDR3 spans 16 amino acids. V was pared by 1 base and J by 0 bases, with 9 bases between. Germline V gene data show CDR1 as LGHNA and CDR2 as YSLEER. This CDR3 reads CASSQVVAANTGELFF. In DNA, the CDR3 is TGCGCCAGCAGCCAAGTTGTGGCTGCGAACACCGGGGAGCTGTTTTTT.

This clonotype was detected a few times. J is TRBJ2-7 and V is TRBV5-1; 8 bases line up with TRBD1. Germline V gives CDR1 SGHRS, CDR2 YFSETQ. This CDR3 region has 16 residues. Trimming took 4 bases from V and 3 from J; bases not matched to a gene: 12. The CDR3 loop reads CASSAATGTGRYEQYF. The CDR3 DNA is TGCGCCAGCAGCGCTGCCACCGGGACAGGCCGCTACGAGCAGTACTTC.

The V gene is TRBV7-6, the J gene TRBJ2-6; D gene unclear. Trimming left V 7 bases short and J 4 bases short, with 26 bases between. CDR3 length: 19 residues. Germline CDR1 reads SGHVS; CDR2 reads FNYEAQ. The CDR3 bases are TGTGCCAGCACCGACACCAGTGACCCCGACCCCCCCGGGGCCAACGTCCTGACTTTC. This gives the protein CASTDTSDPDPPGANVLTF. Full variable domain (outside the CDR3, taken from reference TRBV7-6 and TRBJ2-6): GAGVSQSPRYKVTKRGQDVALRCDPISGHVSLYWYRQALGQGPEFLTYFNYEAQQDKSGLPNDRFSAERPEGSISTLTIQRTEQRDSAMYRCASTDTSDPDPPGANVLTFGAGSRLTVL.

This clonotype was recorded at least ten times. CDR3 sequence: CAISEGRAQQPQHF. The CDR3 nucleotides read TGTGCCATCAGTGAGGGCAGGGCACAGCAGCCCCAGCATTTT. This rearrangement joins TRBV10-3 to TRBJ1-5; D may be TRBD1 (5 bases). The CDR3 contains 14 residues. Trimming stripped 2 bases from V and 7 bases from J, with 12 bases between. Germline assignment: CDR1 ENHRY and CDR2 SYGVKD.

This rearrangement joins TRBV7-9 to TRBJ2-2, with D unclear. CDR1 is SEHNR and CDR2 is FQNEAQ in the germline V gene (reference sequence). Trimming took 5 bases from V and 3 from J, leaving 16 bases between them. This CDR3 is 16 amino acids long. The CDR3 sequence: CASSPRDPGHTGELFF. Here the CDR3 DNA reads TGTGCCAGCAGCCCCCGAGACCCAGGCCACACCGGGGAGCTGTTTTTT.

With respect to this clonotype: The junction and the germline gene differ at one end; a read error may be behind it. V usage is TRBV6-5 and J usage is TRBJ1-5; D unresolved. The CDR3 extends over 13 amino acids. The germline V gene encodes CDR1 MNHEY and CDR2 SVGAGI. The CDR3 DNA reads as TGTGCCAGCAGTTACTCTCGCAATCATCCCCAGCATTTT. Protein: CASSYSRNHPQHF.

This clonotype has more than one count but fewer than ten. This sequence joins TRBV28 and TRBJ2-7; 9 nucleotides line up with TRBD1. J was trimmed by 3 bases and V by 8 bases; bases with no gene match: 5. The CDR3 has 13 residues. CDR1 is MDHEN and CDR2 is SYDVKM in the germline V gene. The CDR3 loop reads CASDRTGDYEQYF. The CDR3 DNA is TGTGCCAGCGACCGGACAGGGGACTACGAGCAGTACTTC.

This chain connects TRBV7-9 to TRBJ1-4; TRBD1 aligns across 9 bases. CDR3 length equals 16 residues. V gave up 4 bases and J gave up 6 bases; unmatched junction bases: 9. Germline values: CDR1 SEHNR, CDR2 FQNEAQ (reference sequence). DNA of the CDR3: TGTGCCAGCAGCTCACGGACAGGGGATTATGATGAAAAACTGTTTTTT. Translation: CASSSRTGDYDEKLFF.

This chain connects TRBV5-5 to TRBJ1-5; a weak D match, TRBD1 (5 bases). Germline V gene data show CDR1 as SGHKS and CDR2 as YYEKEE (reference sequence). V shed 4 bases and J shed 5 bases, with 10 bases lying between them. The CDR3 loop spans 13 amino acids. Here the CDR3 DNA reads TGTGCCAGCAGCACACGGGGGTATCAGCCCCAGCATTTT. Its protein is CASSTRGYQPQHF.